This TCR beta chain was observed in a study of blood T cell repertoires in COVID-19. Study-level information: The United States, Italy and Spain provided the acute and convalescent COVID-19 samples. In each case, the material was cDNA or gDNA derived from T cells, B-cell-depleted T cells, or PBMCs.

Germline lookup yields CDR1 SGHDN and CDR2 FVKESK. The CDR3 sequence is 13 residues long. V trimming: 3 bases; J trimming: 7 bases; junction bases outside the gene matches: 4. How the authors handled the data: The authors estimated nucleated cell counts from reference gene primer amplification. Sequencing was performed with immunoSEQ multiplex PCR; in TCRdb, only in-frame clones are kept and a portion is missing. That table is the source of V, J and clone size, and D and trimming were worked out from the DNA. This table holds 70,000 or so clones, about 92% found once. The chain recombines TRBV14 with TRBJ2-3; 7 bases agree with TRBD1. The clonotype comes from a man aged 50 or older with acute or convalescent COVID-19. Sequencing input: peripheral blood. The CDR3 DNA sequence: TGTGCCAGCAGCCAGAAGGGGGCTCATACGCAGTATTTT. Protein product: CASSQKGAHTQYF.